The clone carrying this TCR beta chain was counted only a few times. The antigen remains undetermined. This sample was included in a study of post-analysis software for immune sequencing data. From germline, CDR1 is DFQATT and CDR2 SNEGSKA (reference sequence). CDR3 length: 11 amino acids. V gave up 6 bases and J gave up 6 bases, with 11 bases separating them. Points from the study as a whole: With TRBV5-6, TRBV5-1 and TRBV20-1 included, about five TRBV segments were more frequent in patients than in controls. Under the F measure, samples that were prepared in one batch clustered strongly together. Significantly lower normalized Chao1 diversity was seen in multiple sclerosis patients than in controls.

The library was made from cDNA and included unique molecular identifiers. Roughly 470,000 cDNA molecules came from around 1 to 10 million T cells. TCRdb re-called the PCR reads with MiXCR, one entry per CDR3 protein. The table has more than 500,000 distinct CDR3 sequences, 30% to 40% seen once. The material sequenced was blood. This TCR was recovered from a girl aged 2-17 years with multiple sclerosis. V and J are TRBV20-1 and TRBJ1-2; no clear D gene. The CDR3 DNA reads TGCAGTGCGCCCCGGCGGAATGGCTACACCTTC. This encodes CSAPRRNGYTF.